Below, 28 T cell receptor beta chains from the same sample are listed, as sequenced in a study of shared clonotypes between healthy human individuals. The table came from immunoSEQ multiplex PCR; TCRdb's copy has only in-frame clones and leaves some out. The profile shows 2 million to 2.5 million clones, about 93% of them singletons. Naive CD8 cells lacked CD45RO, underwent positive selection for CCR7 and left out terminally differentiated effector memory CD45RA+ cells. Source material: naive CD8+ T cells from PBMCs. These receptors were taken from a man between 18 and 29 years old in good health. Some clones in this sample may be carry-over from other donors' samples.

The chain is built from TRBV29-1 and TRBJ2-1, with 8 bases identical to TRBD1. Germline values: CDR1 SQVTM, CDR2 ANQGSEA. The CDR3 loop spans 13 amino acids. The V segment lost 3 bases and the J segment 4 bases; nucleotides outside the gene matches: 2. CDR3 coding DNA: TGCAGCGTTGACGGACAGGGTTACAATGAGCAGTTCTTC. Residues: CSVDGQGYNEQFF.

J is TRBJ2-2 and V is TRBV4-1, with D perhaps TRBD2 (5 bases). The V end lost 4 bases, the J end lost 6 bases, and 9 bases lay between the germline ends. Germline V gene data show CDR1 as MGHRA and CDR2 as YSYEKL. This CDR3 has 13 amino acids. The CDR3 DNA sequence: TGCGCCAGCAGCCCCCGTAGCGCCGGGGAGCTGTTTTTT. It translates to CASSPRSAGELFF.

The rearrangement joins TRBV27 to TRBJ2-7; 8 bases line up with TRBD1. The germline V gene encodes CDR1 MNHEY and CDR2 SMNVEV (reference sequence). The CDR3 loop spans 14 amino acids. V was clipped by 4 bases and J by 5 bases; unmatched bases: 7. In nucleotides, the CDR3 is TGTGCCAGCAGTTCACTCGGACAGGGCGACGAGCAGTACTTC. Translating it yields CASSSLGQGDEQYF.

The chain recombines TRBV27 with TRBJ1-4; tentatively, D is TRBD1 (5 bases). Trimming pared 2 bases from V and 8 bases from J, leaving 12 bases between. Germline V CDR1 and CDR2: MNHEY, SMNVEV (reference sequence). This CDR3 has 14 amino acids. CDR3 loop: CASSLQGPWEKLFF. CDR3 in DNA: TGTGCCAGCAGTTTACAGGGTCCCTGGGAAAAACTGTTTTTT.

The chain uses TRBV7-9 and TRBJ1-2, with unresolved D. Germline CDR1 and CDR2: SEHNR and FQNEAQ (reference sequence). The CDR3 is 14 amino acids. V was shortened by 1 base and J by 8 bases, with 14 bases between the two germline ends. Here the CDR3 reads CASSLVFAREGYTF. CDR3 DNA: TGTGCCAGCAGCTTAGTTTTCGCCCGGGAAGGCTACACCTTC.

The CDR3, as DNA: TGCGCCAGCAGCCAAGGACAGGGGGTGTACGAGCAGTACTTC. Translation: CASSQGQGVYEQYF. This chain joins TRBV5-1 and TRBJ2-7, with 10 bases matching TRBD1. In germline, CDR1 is SGHRS, CDR2 YFSETQ. The V segment lost 4 bases and the J segment 4 bases; nucleotides outside the gene matches: 5. This CDR3 has 14 amino acids.

The gene calls are TRBV5-4 and TRBJ2-5; tentatively, D is TRBD2 (6 bases). The CDR3 is 14 residues long. Trimming shortened V by 4 bases and J by 2 bases, and 12 bases separated the two germline ends. The germline CDR1 and CDR2 sequences are SGHNT and YYREEE (reference sequence). In DNA, the CDR3 is TGTGCCAGCAGCCTGGAGGGACTTCAAGAGACCCAGTACTTC. Translation: CASSLEGLQETQYF.

The rearrangement uses TRBV30 and TRBJ1-2, with D possibly TRBD1 on 5 matching bases. CDR1 is GTSNPN and CDR2 is SVGIG in the germline V gene (reference sequence). Between the trimmed V and J ends, which lost 2 bases and 5 bases, there was a span of 12 bases. CDR3 length equals 13 residues. CDR3 in DNA: TGTGCCTGGAGTCTCCGGCAGGGATATGGCTACACCTTC. It specifies CAWSLRQGYGYTF.

This rearrangement joins TRBV21-1 to TRBJ2-2; the table's D call, TRBD1, was not checked against the DNA. TRBV21-1 counts as a pseudogene. The CDR3 is 17 residues long. CDR3 sequence: CASSEDGGRRYRVELFF. CDR3 DNA: TGTGCCAGCAGCGAGGATGGGGGCAGGAGGTACCGGGTAGAGCTGTTTTTT.

The V gene is TRBV28, the J gene TRBJ2-3; the match to TRBD1 covers 8 bases. Trimming cost V 7 bases and J 1 base; bases outside gene matches: 13. Germline assignment: CDR1 MDHEN and CDR2 SYDVKM. The CDR3 totals 17 residues. Written as DNA, the CDR3 is TGTGCCAGCACCCTCCTCCAGGGGGCGCGCGGCACAGATACGCAGTATTTT. It yields the protein CASTLLQGARGTDTQYF.

The V and J genes are TRBV5-1 and TRBJ2-1, with TRBD1 matching 8 bases. This CDR3 has 15 residues. With V trimmed by 4 bases and J by 8 bases, 11 bases remained unmatched. Germline CDR1 reads SGHRS; CDR2 reads YFSETQ. The CDR3 coding sequence is TGCGCCAGCAGCCCCACCGGGACAGGTATCGATGAGCAGTTCTTC. Translated: CASSPTGTGIDEQFF.

The rearrangement uses TRBV6-1 and TRBJ1-4; TRBD1 might be the D (5 bases). The germline CDR1 and CDR2 sequences are MNHNS and SASEGT. V lost 2 bases, J lost 7 bases, and 14 bases lay in between. There are 15 residues in the CDR3. CDR3 nucleotides: TGTGCCAGCAGTGAATGGGCCAGGGCTTCTGAAAAACTGTTTTTT. This gives the protein CASSEWARASEKLFF.

V gene TRBV13 combines with J gene TRBJ2-3; TRBD1 agrees at 10 bases. With V trimmed by 5 bases and J by 2 bases, 7 bases remained unmatched. The CDR3 is 16 amino acids. Germline CDR1 PRHDT, CDR2 FYEKMQ (reference sequence). The CDR3 DNA follows: TGTGCCAGCAGCCGGGGACAGGGGTCCCCCACAGATACGCAGTATTTT. As protein: CASSRGQGSPTDTQYF.

This clone was seen only once. The gene calls are TRBV5-6 and TRBJ1-2, with D perhaps matching TRBD1 (6 bases). CDR1 and CDR2 (germline): SGHDT, YYEEEE. CDR3 length equals 19 residues. With 1 base removed from V and 2 bases from J, the gap between germline ends came to 24 bases. CDR3 coding DNA: TGTGCCAGCAGCTTGTGGGGGCATAGATCTACCCAGATCAACTATGGCTACACCTTC. Translated, it gives CASSLWGHRSTQINYGYTF.

This clone was detected only once. The chain recombines TRBV27 with TRBJ2-5; D may be TRBD1 (5 bases). The J call may be mistaken, given a closer DNA end match to TRBJ2-7. Looked up from germline, CDR1 is MNHEY and CDR2 is SMNVEV (reference sequence). The CDR3 runs 15 residues. The CDR3 DNA sequence: TGTGCCAGCAGTTTATCCCCGGGCAGGGCGGACGAGCAGTACTTC. Translated, it gives CASSLSPGRADEQYF.

The genes are TRBV27 and TRBJ1-1; TRBD1 aligns across 9 bases. This CDR3 spans 15 amino acids. CDR1 is MNHEY, CDR2 SMNVEV, per germline (reference sequence). Losses at the gene ends were 5 bases for V and 6 bases for J; bases not matched to a gene: 10. The CDR3 sequence: CASSTPGQGSSEAFF. The CDR3 region has the DNA TGTGCCAGCAGTACCCCGGGACAGGGATCTTCTGAAGCTTTCTTT.

This clone was seen a single time. The chain combines TRBV7-2 with TRBJ2-2; 7 bases agree with TRBD1. CDR1 and CDR2 (germline): SGHTA, FQGNSA. CDR3 length: 17 residues. Germline trimming cut 2 bases from V and 1 base from J; bases unmatched to any gene: 7. The CDR3 DNA reads TGTGCCAGCAGCTTATCGAGACAGGGAAAGAACACCGGGGAGCTGTTTTTT. Protein sequence: CASSLSRQGKNTGELFF.

The chain recombines TRBV7-9 with TRBJ2-7; 11 bases fit TRBD2. The CDR3 is 14 residues long. With 4 bases clipped from V and 10 bases from J, the junction kept 9 bases outside the gene matches. Germline-derived CDR1 and CDR2 are SEHNR and FQNEAQ (reference sequence). The CDR3: CASSSPLAGVDQYF. As DNA, the CDR3 is TGTGCCAGCAGCTCACCACTAGCGGGAGTTGATCAGTACTTC. Looking up the rest from reference TRBV7-9 and TRBJ2-7 gives the full variable domain: DTGVSQNPRHKITKRGQNVTFRCDPISEHNRLYWYRQTLGQGPEFLTYFQNEAQLEKSRLLSDRFSAERPKGSFSTLEIQRTEQGDSAMYLCASSSPLAGVDQYFGPGTRLTVT.

V is TRBV19 and J is TRBJ2-7; D unresolved. CDR1 is LNHDA and CDR2 is SQIVND in the germline V gene (reference sequence). V was cut by 3 bases and J by 4 bases, with 10 bases left in between. The CDR3 is 13 amino acids. This CDR3 is CASSMRDGYEQYF. DNA of the CDR3: TGTGCCAGTAGTATGAGAGATGGATACGAGCAGTACTTC.

The chain joins TRBV28 to TRBJ2-3; maybe TRBD2 (6 bases). The CDR3 contains 16 residues. The germline V and J ends were trimmed by 3 bases and 5 bases, with 18 bases remaining between them. Germline lookup yields CDR1 MDHEN and CDR2 SYDVKM. CDR3 nucleotides: TGTGCCAGCAGTTTTCGGGGGAGAGGGTTCGGAGATACGCAGTATTTT. Translating gives CASSFRGRGFGDTQYF. Combining the CDR3 with reference TRBV28 and TRBJ2-3 gives the whole variable domain DVKVTQSSRYLVKRTGEKVFLECVQDMDHENMFWYRQDPGLGLRLIYFSYDVKMKEKGDIPEGYSVSREKKERFSLILESASTNQTSMYLCASSFRGRGFGDTQYFGPGTRLTVL.

The chain combines TRBV6-1 with TRBJ1-5; 9 bases map to TRBD1. Germline V CDR1 and CDR2: MNHNS, SASEGT. This CDR3 is built from 16 residues. V trimming: 2 bases; J trimming: 8 bases; junction bases outside the gene matches: 10. This CDR3 is CASSEWDRAVTEPQHF. The CDR3 DNA sequence: TGTGCCAGCAGTGAATGGGACAGGGCAGTAACGGAGCCCCAGCATTTT.

The chain has TRBV7-3 and TRBJ2-1; D unresolved. V was shortened by 3 bases and J by 6 bases, with 12 bases between the two germline ends. This CDR3 has 14 amino acids. Germline loops: CDR1 SGHTA, CDR2 FQGTGA. CDR3 in amino acids: CASSLVASINEQFF. The CDR3 region has the DNA TGTGCCAGCAGCTTGGTCGCTAGTATCAATGAGCAGTTCTTC.

The rearrangement uses TRBV4-2 and TRBJ1-5; D ambiguous. This CDR3 contains 18 residues. The germline V gene encodes CDR1 LGHNA and CDR2 YNFKEQ. Trimming took off 0 bases at V and 0 bases at J, with 15 bases between the two ends. The CDR3 sequence: CASSQDGRLSPSNQPQHF. In DNA, the CDR3 is TGTGCCAGCAGCCAAGATGGGAGGCTATCACCTAGCAATCAGCCCCAGCATTTT.

The chain links TRBV7-2 to TRBJ1-5; 7 nucleotides line up with TRBD1. This CDR3 is 14 amino acids long. The ends lost 4 bases at V and 5 bases at J; junction bases unmatched: 5. CDR1 is SGHTA and CDR2 is FQGNSA in the germline V gene. CDR3 sequence reads: CASSSTRGYQPQHF. CDR3 coding DNA: TGTGCCAGCAGCTCAACCAGGGGGTATCAGCCCCAGCATTTT.

The rearrangement joins TRBV28 to TRBJ2-5; 8 nucleotides match TRBD1. J lost 5 bases, V lost 2 bases, and 22 bases had no gene match. Germline V gene sequence: CDR1 MDHEN, CDR2 SYDVKM. This CDR3 comprises 20 residues. CDR3 DNA sequence: TGTGCCAGCAGTTTACCTACCGGACAGGGAAAATGGCTTGGAGCGGAGACCCAGTACTTC. Translation gives CASSLPTGQGKWLGAETQYF.

This clone appeared once. The V gene is TRBV29-1, the J gene TRBJ2-5, with 14 bases fitting TRBD2. This CDR3 is built from 14 residues. The germline CDR1 and CDR2 sequences are SQVTM and ANQGSEA. The V gene end was trimmed by 5 bases and the J gene end by 5 bases; junction bases not matched to a gene: 4. The CDR3 DNA sequence: TGCAGCGTTCGGGGACTAGCGGGAGTTGAGACCCAGTACTTC. Amino acids: CSVRGLAGVETQYF.

The chain recombines TRBV6-1 with TRBJ2-7; tentative D call: TRBD2 (5 bases). Trimming removed 6 bases from V and 2 bases from J, with 17 bases in between. Germline V CDR1 and CDR2: MNHNS, SASEGT. This CDR3 spans 15 amino acids. CDR3 region: CASRKGIAPTYEQYF. Here the CDR3 DNA reads TGTGCCAGCAGGAAGGGAATAGCGCCGACCTACGAGCAGTACTTC.

As concerns this clone: The identical CDR3 is also encoded by other nucleotide sequences in the sample. This chain joins TRBV5-6 and TRBJ2-5; 7 bases match TRBD1. The CDR3 consists of 13 residues. The junction had 3 bases not matched to a gene; V was cut back by 4 bases and J by 3 bases. In germline, CDR1 is SGHDT, CDR2 YYEEEE. The CDR3 is CASSLTGEETQYF. The CDR3 bases are TGTGCCAGCAGCCTAACAGGGGAAGAGACCCAGTACTTC.